Given below is one TCR beta chain in context. This record belongs to a study of blood T cell repertoires in COVID-19. Study-wide background: Acute and convalescent COVID-19 specimens originated in the United States, Italy and Spain.

Some clones are missing from TCRdb's copy, which holds only in-frame ones; the method was immunoSEQ multiplex PCR. The sample has almost 500,000 clones, less than 90% seen once. Participant age was roughly 18 to 89 years, and participants resided in fewer than 30 US areas. Participant-given clinical history determined each cohort assignment. Cohort 3 recovery required two negative PCRs, clearance, or symptom resolution. Trimming removed 2 bases from V and 2 bases from J, with 12 bases in between. Germline values: CDR1 LNHNV, CDR2 YYDKDF (reference sequence). The CDR3 has 15 amino acids. The chain employs TRBV15 and TRBJ2-5, with D perhaps matching TRBD2 (5 bases). This TCR derives from a woman aged 55-70 years who had recovered from COVID-19. The specimen was PBMCs or T cells enriched from blood (not recorded which). In DNA form, the CDR3 reads TGTGCCACCAGCAGACCCAGAGGAGGACAAGAGACCCAGTACTTC. Translated: CATSRPRGGQETQYF.